The rows below give T cell receptor beta chains drawn from one sample of a study of blood T cell repertoires in COVID-19. TCRdb keeps only in-frame clones here, not all; method: immunoSEQ multiplex PCR. The sample lists roughly 250,000 clones, approximately 86% occurring once. The source material was PBMCs or T cells enriched from blood (not recorded which). The source is a woman in her thirties with acute COVID-19. Both conserved end residues are part of each CDR3. A D gene is named only where the DNA matches it firmly. Not every row has a clone size; where given, it reads once, few, many or a size class.

>-|TRBV12-3/TRBV12-4|TRBJ1-2|-
CASSTPDSPGYTF
TGTGCCAGCAGTACCCCGGACAGTCCTGGCTACACCTTC
>-|TRBV27|TRBJ1-6|TRBD1
CASSYAGTEPLWPLHF
TGTGCCAGCAGTTATGCCGGGACAGAGCCTCTCTGGCCCCTCCACTTT
>-|TRBV19|TRBJ1-2|-
CASTTGEKSYGYTF
TGTGCCAGCACCACTGGAGAGAAGTCTTATGGCTACACCTTC
>-|TRBV6-5|TRBJ2-3|TRBD1
CASPGQGSPDTQYF
TGTGCCAGCCCGGGACAGGGGAGCCCAGATACGCAGTATTTT
>-|TRBV6-1|TRBJ1-6|-
CASSEPPRKTNSPLHF
TGTGCCAGCAGTGAGCCACCGAGGAAAACTAATTCACCCCTCCACTTT
>-|TRBV7-9|TRBJ2-3|-
CASSRGRSSSTDTQYF
TGTGCCAGCAGCCGCGGCAGATCCTCTAGCACAGATACGCAGTATTTT
>-|TRBV3-1/TRBV3-2|TRBJ2-1|TRBD2
CASSQDRVAGREQFF
TGTGCCAGCAGCCAAGATCGGGTAGCGGGACGGGAGCAGTTCTTC
>once|TRBV5-4|TRBJ2-5|TRBD1
CASSHRTGAQETQYF
TGTGCCAGCAGCCACAGGACAGGAGCGCAAGAGACCCAGTACTTC
>-|TRBV28|TRBJ1-1|TRBD1
CASSLRQGWESNTEAFF
TGTGCCAGCAGTCTGCGACAGGGCTGGGAATCAAACACTGAAGCTTTCTTT
>-|TRBV28|TRBJ2-1|TRBD2
CASSLTLADNEQFF
TGTGCCAGCAGTTTAACACTAGCGGACAATGAGCAGTTCTTC
>-|TRBV11-2|TRBJ2-3|-
CASSLLGSSTDTQYF
TGTGCCAGCAGCTTACTCGGTTCTAGCACAGATACGCAGTATTTT
>-|TRBV5-1|TRBJ2-7|TRBD1
CASSRDSYEQYF
TGCGCCAGCAGCCGGGACAGCTACGAGCAGTACTTC
>-|TRBV6-5|TRBJ2-5|TRBD2
CASSSWTSGRQETQYF
TGTGCCAGCAGTTCCTGGACTAGCGGGCGGCAAGAGACCCAGTACTTC
>-|TRBV6-5|TRBJ1-5|-
CASRAGLGNQPQHF
TGTGCCAGCAGGGCGGGACTGGGCAATCAGCCCCAGCATTTT
>-|TRBV7-3|TRBJ2-2|-
CASSRSRTGELFF
TGTGCCAGCAGCAGGAGTAGAACCGGGGAGCTGTTTTTT
>-|TRBV12-3/TRBV12-4|TRBJ1-4|TRBD1
CASRRQGDEKLFF
TGTGCCAGCAGGCGACAGGGGGATGAAAAACTGTTTTTT
>-|TRBV3-1/TRBV3-2|TRBJ1-2|-
CASSQDAEDSVNYGYTF
TGTGCCAGCAGCCAAGACGCGGAGGACAGCGTCAACTATGGCTACACCTTC
>-|TRBV19|TRBJ1-1|-
CASSIFAGRDTEAFF
TGTGCCAGTAGTATCTTCGCAGGGCGGGATACTGAAGCTTTCTTT
>-|TRBV7-2|TRBJ2-3|TRBD2
CASSLEIAGGRADTQYF
TGTGCCAGCAGCTTAGAAATAGCGGGAGGGAGGGCAGATACGCAGTATTTT
>-|TRBV2|TRBJ2-7|TRBD1
CASSVKQGAHEQYF
TGTGCCAGCAGTGTAAAACAGGGGGCCCACGAGCAGTACTTC
>-|TRBV3-1/TRBV3-2|TRBJ2-5|-
CASRRDETFRETQYF
TGTGCCAGCAGACGAGATGAGACATTTAGGGAGACCCAGTACTTC
>-|TRBV5-1|TRBJ2-7|TRBD2
CASSLSVGGAGEQYF
TGCGCCAGCAGCTTGTCTGTCGGGGGGGCTGGGGAGCAGTACTTC
>-|TRBV7-9|TRBJ2-1|-
CASNRGGVSYNEQFF
TGTGCCAGCAACCGCGGCGGGGTGTCCTACAATGAGCAGTTCTTC
>-|TRBV28|TRBJ1-1|-
CASSPPGGDTEAFF
TGTGCCAGCAGTCCCCCGGGCGGGGACACTGAAGCTTTCTTT
>-|TRBV19|TRBJ2-1|TRBD1
CASSTTGQGVAFF
TGTGCCAGTAGTACCACGGGACAGGGAGTTGCGTTCTTC
>-|TRBV28|TRBJ1-6|-
CASSAGTRSPLHF
TGTGCCAGCAGTGCGGGAACCCGTTCACCCCTCCACTTT
>-|TRBV27|TRBJ1-1|-
CASSFQPGVGSTEAFF
TGTGCCAGCAGTTTCCAACCAGGGGTAGGTAGCACTGAAGCTTTCTTT
>once|TRBV12-3/TRBV12-4|TRBJ1-4|-
CASRTGTHEKLFF
TGTGCCAGCAGAACAGGCACCCATGAAAAACTGTTTTTT
>once|TRBV21-1|TRBJ1-4|-
CASSTAYRDGEKLFF
TGTGCCAGCAGCACTGCCTACAGGGACGGTGAAAAACTGTTTTTT
>-|TRBV6-1|TRBJ1-1|-
CASSEAGGDNTEAFF
TGTGCCAGCAGTGAAGCTGGAGGGGACAACACTGAAGCTTTCTTT
>-|TRBV2|TRBJ1-1|-
CASRGDMNTEAFF
TGTGCCAGCAGGGGAGACATGAACACTGAAGCTTTCTTT
>-|TRBV10-3|TRBJ2-7|-
CATGGSINEQYF
TGTGCCACCGGGGGTAGCATCAACGAGCAGTACTTC
>-|TRBV6-5|TRBJ2-7|-
CASSYPRGVSYEQYF
TGTGCCAGCAGTTACCCCCGAGGAGTCTCCTACGAGCAGTACTTC
>-|TRBV30|TRBJ1-5|-
CAWSVTPGNQPQHF
TGTGCCTGGAGTGTAACACCGGGTAATCAGCCCCAGCATTTT
>-|TRBV7-9|TRBJ2-3|TRBD1
CASSSNQGTDTDTQYF
TGTGCCAGCAGCTCAAACCAGGGGACAGACACAGATACGCAGTATTTT
>-|TRBV19|TRBJ2-3|-
CASTVGAGGAGDTQYF
TGTGCCAGTACCGTAGGGGCTGGCGGGGCGGGAGATACGCAGTATTTT
>-|TRBV27|TRBJ2-1|TRBD1
CASSPSNRGSYNEQFF
TGTGCCAGCAGTCCCTCAAACAGGGGTTCCTACAATGAGCAGTTCTTC
>-|TRBV27|TRBJ2-3|-
CASRLTASTDTQYF
TGTGCCAGCCGCCTGACAGCCAGCACAGATACGCAGTATTTT
>-|TRBV2|TRBJ2-5|TRBD1
CASRETGEETQYF
TGTGCCAGCAGAGAGACAGGGGAGGAGACCCAGTACTTC
>-|TRBV27|TRBJ2-1|TRBD2
CASRGLAGGREQFF
TGTGCCAGCAGAGGACTAGCGGGGGGGCGGGAGCAGTTCTTC
>-|TRBV28|TRBJ1-1|TRBD1
CASSSSGQSEAFF
TGTGCCAGCAGTTCCTCGGGACAGTCTGAAGCTTTCTTT
>-|TRBV5-4|TRBJ2-5|TRBD1
CASSRSTGEETQYF
TGTGCCAGCAGCCGATCGACAGGGGAAGAGACCCAGTACTTC
>-|TRBV4-1|TRBJ2-1|TRBD1
CASSHPGGSNEQFF
TGCGCCAGCAGCCATCCAGGGGGCTCAAATGAGCAGTTCTTC
>-|TRBV9|TRBJ1-1|TRBD1
CASSLTGGTEAFF
TGTGCCAGCAGCCTTACAGGGGGCACTGAAGCTTTCTTT
>-|TRBV19|TRBJ2-7|-
CASSIDDDSSYEQYF
TGTGCCAGTAGTATAGATGATGACAGCTCCTACGAGCAGTACTTC
>-|TRBV11-2|TRBJ1-1|-
CASSLVSGRTEAFF
TGTGCCAGCAGCTTAGTGTCAGGGAGGACTGAAGCTTTCTTT
>-|TRBV27|TRBJ2-1|TRBD2
CASSPRAGVLPNEQFF
TGTGCCAGCAGTCCCAGAGCGGGAGTCTTGCCCAATGAGCAGTTCTTC
>-|TRBV11-2|TRBJ2-3|-
CASSLGAGADTQYF
TGTGCCAGCAGCCTGGGGGCAGGGGCAGATACGCAGTATTTT
>-|TRBV12-3/TRBV12-4|TRBJ1-1|TRBD1
CASSEDRGLEAFF
TGTGCCAGCAGCGAAGACAGGGGGCTAGAAGCTTTCTTT
>few|TRBV24-1|TRBJ2-3|TRBD2
CATSDTTSGVNTDTQYF
TGTGCCACCAGTGATACTACTAGCGGGGTCAACACAGATACGCAGTATTTT
>-|TRBV25-1|TRBJ2-1|-
CASKTGTRNNEQFF
TGTGCCAGCAAAACCGGGACACGGAACAATGAGCAGTTCTTC
>few|TRBV7-2|TRBJ1-5|TRBD1
CASSGTGVGNQPQHF
TGTGCCAGCAGCGGGACAGGAGTGGGGAATCAGCCCCAGCATTTT
>-|TRBV4-1|TRBJ2-5|TRBD2
CASGRLAGSETQYF
TGCGCCAGCGGGCGTCTAGCGGGGTCGGAGACCCAGTACTTC
>-|TRBV29-1|TRBJ2-3|TRBD2
CSVEENSGRAVNTQYF
TGCAGCGTTGAAGAAAATAGCGGGAGGGCCGTGAATACGCAGTATTTT
>-|TRBV19|TRBJ1-6|-
CASSMGPRESPLHF
TGTGCCAGTAGTATGGGCCCCCGGGAATCACCCCTCCACTTT
>-|TRBV9|TRBJ1-1|-
CASSVGRLTNTEAFF
TGTGCCAGCAGCGTAGGCAGATTAACGAACACTGAAGCTTTCTTT
>few|TRBV7-2|TRBJ1-6|-
CASSLQGRGAYSPLHF
TGTGCCAGCAGCCTTCAAGGGAGGGGGGCCTATTCACCCCTCCACTTT
>-|TRBV7-6|TRBJ2-5|TRBD2
CASSLAEGLAGVETQYF
TGTGCCAGCAGCTTAGCGGAGGGACTAGCGGGAGTAGAGACCCAGTACTTC